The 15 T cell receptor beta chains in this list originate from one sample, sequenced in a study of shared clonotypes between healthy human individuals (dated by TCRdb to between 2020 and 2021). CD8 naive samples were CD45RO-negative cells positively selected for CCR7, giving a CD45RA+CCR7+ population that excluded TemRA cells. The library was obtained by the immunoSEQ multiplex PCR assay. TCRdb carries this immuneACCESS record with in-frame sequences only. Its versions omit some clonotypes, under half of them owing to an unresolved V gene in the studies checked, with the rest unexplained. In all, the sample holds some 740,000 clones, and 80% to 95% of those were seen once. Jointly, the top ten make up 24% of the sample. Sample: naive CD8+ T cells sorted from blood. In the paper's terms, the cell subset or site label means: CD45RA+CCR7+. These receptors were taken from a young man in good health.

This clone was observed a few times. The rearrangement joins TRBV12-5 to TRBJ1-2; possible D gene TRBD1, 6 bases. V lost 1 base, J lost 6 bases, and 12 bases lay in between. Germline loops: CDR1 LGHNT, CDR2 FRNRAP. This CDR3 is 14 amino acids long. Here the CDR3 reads CASGLGNREDGYTF. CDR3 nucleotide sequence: TGTGCTAGTGGTTTGGGCAACAGGGAGGATGGCTACACCTTC.

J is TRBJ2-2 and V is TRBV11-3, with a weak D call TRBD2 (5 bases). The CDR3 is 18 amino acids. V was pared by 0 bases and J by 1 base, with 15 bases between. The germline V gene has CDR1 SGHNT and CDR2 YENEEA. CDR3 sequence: CASSLDERPSLNTGELFF. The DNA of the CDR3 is TGTGCCAGCAGCTTAGATGAGCGGCCATCCTTGAACACCGGGGAGCTGTTTTTT.

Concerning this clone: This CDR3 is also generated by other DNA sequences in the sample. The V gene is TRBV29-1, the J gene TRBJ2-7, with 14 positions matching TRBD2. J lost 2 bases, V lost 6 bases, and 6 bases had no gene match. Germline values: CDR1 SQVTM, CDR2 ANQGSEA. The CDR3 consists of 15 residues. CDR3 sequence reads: CSVDGLAGGTYEQYF. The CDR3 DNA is TGCAGCGTCGATGGACTAGCGGGAGGAACCTACGAGCAGTACTTC.

The CDR3 here is CASSSPGQGFEKLFF. The CDR3 region has the DNA TGTGCCAGCAGCTCTCCGGGACAGGGGTTTGAAAAACTGTTTTTT. This sequence joins TRBV7-2 and TRBJ1-4; TRBD1 aligns across 10 bases. V shed 4 bases and J 7 bases; nucleotides not matched to a gene: 6. CDR1 SGHTA and CDR2 FQGNSA come from the germline V gene. The length of the CDR3 is 15 residues.

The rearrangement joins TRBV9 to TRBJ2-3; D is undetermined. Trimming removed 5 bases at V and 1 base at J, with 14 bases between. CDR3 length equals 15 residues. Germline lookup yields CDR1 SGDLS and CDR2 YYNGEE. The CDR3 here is CASSGPRVGTDTQYF. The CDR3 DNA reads TGTGCCAGCAGTGGACCGCGAGTAGGCACAGATACGCAGTATTTT. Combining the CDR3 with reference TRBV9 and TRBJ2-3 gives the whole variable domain DSGVTQTPKHLITATGQRVTLRCSPRSGDLSVYWYQQSLDQGLQFLIQYYNGEERAKGNILERFSAQQFPDLHSELNLSSLELGDSALYFCASSGPRVGTDTQYFGPGTRLTVL.

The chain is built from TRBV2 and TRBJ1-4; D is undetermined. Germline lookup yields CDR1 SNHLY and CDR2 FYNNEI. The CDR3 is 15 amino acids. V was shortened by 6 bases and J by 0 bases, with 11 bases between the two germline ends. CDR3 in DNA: TGTGCCAGCAGACCCCCGGATACAACTAATGAAAAACTGTTTTTT. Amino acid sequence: CASRPPDTTNEKLFF.

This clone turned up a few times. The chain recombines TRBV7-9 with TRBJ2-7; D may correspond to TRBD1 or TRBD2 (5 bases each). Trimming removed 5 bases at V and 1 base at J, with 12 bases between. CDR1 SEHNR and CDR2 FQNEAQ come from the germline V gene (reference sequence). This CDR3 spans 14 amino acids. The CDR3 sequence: CASSPRDGSYEQYF. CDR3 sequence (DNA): TGTGCCAGCAGCCCCCGGGACGGTTCCTACGAGCAGTACTTC. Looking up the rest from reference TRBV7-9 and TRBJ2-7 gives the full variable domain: DTGVSQNPRHKITKRGQNVTFRCDPISEHNRLYWYRQTLGQGPEFLTYFQNEAQLEKSRLLSDRFSAERPKGSFSTLEIQRTEQGDSAMYLCASSPRDGSYEQYFGPGTRLTVT.

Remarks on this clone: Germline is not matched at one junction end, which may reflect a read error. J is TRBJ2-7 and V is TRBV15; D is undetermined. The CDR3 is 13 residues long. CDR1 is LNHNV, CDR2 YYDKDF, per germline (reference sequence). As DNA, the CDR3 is TGTGCCACCAGCAGGACCGCTCGCTACAAGCAGTACTTC. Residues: CATSRTARYKQYF.

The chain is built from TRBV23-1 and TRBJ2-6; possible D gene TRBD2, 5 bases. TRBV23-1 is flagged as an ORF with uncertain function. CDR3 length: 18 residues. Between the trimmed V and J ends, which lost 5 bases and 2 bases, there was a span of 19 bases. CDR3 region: CASSTLLRVLAGANVLTF. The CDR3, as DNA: TGCGCCAGCAGTACCCTTTTGCGGGTCCTAGCTGGGGCCAACGTCCTGACTTTC.

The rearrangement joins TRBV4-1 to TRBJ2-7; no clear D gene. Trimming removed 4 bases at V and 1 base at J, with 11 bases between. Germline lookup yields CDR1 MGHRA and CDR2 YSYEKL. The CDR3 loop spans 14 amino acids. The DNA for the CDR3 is TGCGCCAGCAGCCCCAACCATGGGTCCTACGAGCAGTACTTC. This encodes CASSPNHGSYEQYF.

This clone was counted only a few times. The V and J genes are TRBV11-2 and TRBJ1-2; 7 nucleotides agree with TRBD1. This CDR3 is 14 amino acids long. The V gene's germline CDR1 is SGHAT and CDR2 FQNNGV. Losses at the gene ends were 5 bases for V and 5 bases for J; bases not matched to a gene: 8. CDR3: CASSEQGLDYGYTF. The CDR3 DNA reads TGTGCCAGCAGCGAACAGGGGCTAGATTATGGCTACACCTTC.

CDR3 nucleotides: TGTGCCAGCTTAGTTCACGACGAGCAGTACTTC. It codes for CASLVHDEQYF. This chain uses TRBV2 with TRBJ2-7; no firm D call. With 8 bases removed from V and 5 bases from J, the gap between germline ends came to 10 bases. The CDR3 is 11 residues long. Germline-derived CDR1 and CDR2 are SNHLY and FYNNEI.

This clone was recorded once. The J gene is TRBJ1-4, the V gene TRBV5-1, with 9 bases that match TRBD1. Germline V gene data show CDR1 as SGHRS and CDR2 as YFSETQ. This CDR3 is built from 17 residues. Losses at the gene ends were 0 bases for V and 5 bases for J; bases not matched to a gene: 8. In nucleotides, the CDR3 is TGCGCCAGCAGCTTGGAACAGGGGGCCCTTACGAATGAAAAACTGTTTTTT. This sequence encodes CASSLEQGALTNEKLFF.

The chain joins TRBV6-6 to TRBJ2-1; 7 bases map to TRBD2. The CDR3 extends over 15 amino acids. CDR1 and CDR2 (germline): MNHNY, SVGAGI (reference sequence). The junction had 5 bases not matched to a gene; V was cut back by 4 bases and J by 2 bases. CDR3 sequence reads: CASSSSSGPYNEQFF. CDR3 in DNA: TGTGCCAGCAGTTCCTCTAGCGGACCCTACAATGAGCAGTTCTTC.

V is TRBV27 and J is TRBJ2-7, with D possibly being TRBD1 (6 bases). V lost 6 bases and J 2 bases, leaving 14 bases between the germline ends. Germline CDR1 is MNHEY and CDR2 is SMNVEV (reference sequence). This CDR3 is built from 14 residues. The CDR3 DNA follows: TGTGCCAGCAGAGGACAGCTCGGCACCTACGAGCAGTACTTC. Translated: CASRGQLGTYEQYF.